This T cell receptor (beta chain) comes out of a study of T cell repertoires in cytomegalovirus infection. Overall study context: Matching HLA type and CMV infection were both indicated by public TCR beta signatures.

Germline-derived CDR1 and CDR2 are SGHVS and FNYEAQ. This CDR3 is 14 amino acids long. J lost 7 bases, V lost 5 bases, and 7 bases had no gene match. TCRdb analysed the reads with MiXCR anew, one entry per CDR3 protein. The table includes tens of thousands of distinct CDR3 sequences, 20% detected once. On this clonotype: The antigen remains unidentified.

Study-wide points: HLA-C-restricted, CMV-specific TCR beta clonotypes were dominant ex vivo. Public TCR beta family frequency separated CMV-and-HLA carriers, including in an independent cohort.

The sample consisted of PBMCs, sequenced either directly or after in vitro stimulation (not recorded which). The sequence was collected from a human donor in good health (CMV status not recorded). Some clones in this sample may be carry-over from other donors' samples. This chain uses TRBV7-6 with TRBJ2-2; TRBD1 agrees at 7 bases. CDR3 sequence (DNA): TGTGCCAGCAGCATTACAGGGGCTAGCGGGGAGCTGTTTTTT. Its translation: CASSITGASGELFF.